Listed below are T cell receptor beta chains from one sample, sequenced in a study of blood T cell repertoires in COVID-19. The protocol was immunoSEQ multiplex PCR, while the TCRdb copy is restricted to in-frame clones and leaves out a portion. In the table there are 70,000 or so clones, more than 75% of which are singletons. Sequencing was carried out using peripheral blood. These receptors were obtained from a woman under 30 with acute or convalescent COVID-19. The CDR3 runs from the conserved cysteine through the conserved F or W. Fields, in order: J gene, V gene, D gene, clone size, CDR3 length, CDR3 DNA, CDR3 protein. D genes are given only for firm matches. Clone size is shown for a subset of rows, as once, few, many or a class of expanded clone.

>TRBJ2-1|TRBV4-3|TRBD1|-|14
TGCGCCAGCAGCCAAGCCAGGGGGCTCGATGAGCAGTTCTTC
CASSQARGLDEQFF
>TRBJ2-2|TRBV11-2|-|-|13
TGTGCCAGCAGCTTAGTTTCATCCGGGGAGCTGTTTTTT
CASSLVSSGELFF
>TRBJ1-2|TRBV27|-|few|13
TGTGCCAGCAAAGGAGTTTGGTGGAATGGCTACACCTTC
CASKGVWWNGYTF
>TRBJ2-1|TRBV10-3|TRBD1|few|16
TGTGCCATCAGTGAGATTTGGACAGGGGTAGGCAATGAGCAGTTCTTC
CAISEIWTGVGNEQFF
>TRBJ2-5|TRBV3-1/TRBV3-2|TRBD2|-|17
TGTGCCAGCAGCCAAGATAGGTTTGCGGGGGGGCAAGAGACCCAGTACTTC
CASSQDRFAGGQETQYF
>TRBJ1-4|TRBV11-3|-|-|18
TGTGCCAGCAGCTTAGGGGGGGGCATCAACGCAACTAATGAAAAACTGTTTTTT
CASSLGGGINATNEKLFF
>TRBJ1-4|TRBV4-2|-|-|17
TGTGCCAGCAGCCACTCCGGGACGGGAGACTCTTATGAAAAACTGTTTTTT
CASSHSGTGDSYEKLFF
>TRBJ2-3|TRBV3-1/TRBV3-2|TRBD1|-|14
TGTGCCAGCAGCCAATTACACAGGGGGCATACGCAGTATTTT
CASSQLHRGHTQYF
>TRBJ2-6|TRBV14|-|-|17
TGTGCCAGCAGCGGCACAGGGTCTCCCTCTGGGGCCAACGTCCTGACTTTC
CASSGTGSPSGANVLTF
>TRBJ1-4|TRBV5-1|-|-|16
TGCGCCAGCAGCTTGATAGGGAGTTCGGCTAATGAAAAACTGTTTTTT
CASSLIGSSANEKLFF
>TRBJ2-5|TRBV7-9|-|-|15
TGTGCCAGCAGCTCCCTAGGGGTCGGACAAGAGACCCAGTACTTC
CASSSLGVGQETQYF
>TRBJ2-2|TRBV5-1|TRBD2|-|16
TGCGCCAGCAGCTTTAATGGACTAGCGGGGCCAGGGGAGCTGTTTTTT
CASSFNGLAGPGELFF
>TRBJ2-5|TRBV6-1|TRBD2|-|15
TGTGCCAGCAGTGAGGTAGCGGGAGAAGGGGAGACCCAGTACTTC
CASSEVAGEGETQYF
>TRBJ1-5|TRBV15|TRBD1|-|17
TGTGCCACCAGCGAATGGAAAAGGCAGGGGGCGGATCAGCCCCAGCATTTT
CATSEWKRQGADQPQHF
>TRBJ2-7|TRBV15|-|-|16
TGTGCCACCAGCAGAGAGAAGGGAGGCGGCCCCTACGAGCAGTACTTC
CATSREKGGGPYEQYF
>TRBJ1-2|TRBV19|-|-|15
TGTGCCAGTAGTCCCGCGGGAGGGATGATGGATGGCTACACCTTC
CASSPAGGMMDGYTF
>TRBJ1-2|TRBV28|TRBD1|-|13
TGTGCCACCCGACAGGGGGGGCGCTATGGCTACACCTTC
CATRQGGRYGYTF
>TRBJ1-5|TRBV7-9|-|-|15
TGTGCCAGCAGCTTAGGTGGGCAGGGCGACCAGCCCCAGCATTTT
CASSLGGQGDQPQHF
>TRBJ1-6|TRBV7-8|-|-|16
TGTGCCAGCAGCTTGAATGGGGGGGCCTTTAATTCACCCCTCCACTTT
CASSLNGGAFNSPLHF
>TRBJ2-2|TRBV13|-|-|16
TGTGCCAGCAGCATTGGTCCGGACGGGAATGGCGGGGAGCTGTTTTTT
CASSIGPDGNGGELFF
>TRBJ2-7|TRBV6-2/TRBV6-3|-|once|15
TGTGCCAGCAGTTTCGAGCGGCTGAGCTCCTACGAGCAGTACTTC
CASSFERLSSYEQYF
>TRBJ2-5|TRBV3-1/TRBV3-2|TRBD2|-|12
TGTGCCAGCAGTACTAGCGCCGAGACCCAGTACTTC
CASSTSAETQYF
>TRBJ2-5|TRBV5-1|TRBD1|-|16
TGCGCCAGCGCCCCTTTGGCCGCGGGACAGGGGGAGACCCAGTACTTC
CASAPLAAGQGETQYF
>TRBJ2-3|TRBV30|TRBD2|once|14
TGTGCCTGGGATAGCGGGGTTGGGACAGATACGCAGTATTTT
CAWDSGVGTDTQYF
>TRBJ1-2|TRBV10-3|TRBD1|few|14
TGTGCCACCCAGACAGGGAGACAAAACTATGGCTACACCTTC
CATQTGRQNYGYTF
>TRBJ1-1|TRBV14|TRBD1|-|13
TGTGCCAGCAGCCAAGTACAGGGGCGTGAAGCTTTCTTT
CASSQVQGREAFF
>TRBJ1-2|TRBV4-1|-|-|15
TGCGCCAGCAGCCAAGATCATTCCAGTATCTATGGCTACACCTTC
CASSQDHSSIYGYTF
>TRBJ1-5|TRBV19|-|-|13
TGTGCCAGTAGTACCAGACAAAATCAGCCCCAGCATTTT
CASSTRQNQPQHF
>TRBJ1-1|TRBV19|TRBD1|-|15
TGTGCCAGTAGTGCCCGGACAGGGGTCAACACTGAAGCTTTCTTT
CASSARTGVNTEAFF
>TRBJ2-1|TRBV3-1/TRBV3-2|TRBD2|-|15
TGTGCCAGCAGCTCCGGGACTAGCGGGGGGAATGAGCAGTTCTTC
CASSSGTSGGNEQFF
>TRBJ1-1|TRBV5-6|-|-|12
TGTGCCAGCAGCCCCCGCGACACTGAAGCTTTCTTT
CASSPRDTEAFF
>TRBJ2-7|TRBV11-2|-|-|16
TGTGCCAGCAGCCCTCGGGGCGGGCGGGGGCTTTACGAGCAGTACTTC
CASSPRGGRGLYEQYF
>TRBJ2-1|TRBV18|TRBD2|-|17
TGTGCCAGCTCACCACTGAAGAGCGGGGCCTCACGGGGTGAGCAGTTCTTC
CASSPLKSGASRGEQFF
>TRBJ1-4|TRBV18|TRBD1|-|16
TGTGCCAGCTCACGGGGACAGGGAGGCGCGAATGAAAAACTGTTTTTT
CASSRGQGGANEKLFF
>TRBJ1-5|TRBV2|TRBD1|once|15
TGTGCCAGCAGTACCGGGACAGGGAGTCATCAGCCCCAGCATTTT
CASSTGTGSHQPQHF
>TRBJ1-3|TRBV7-9|-|-|16
TGTGCCAGCAGCGGGGGCACCAGAAGAAGAGGAAACACCATATATTTT
CASSGGTRRRGNTIYF
>TRBJ2-1|TRBV28|-|-|13
TGTGCCGTCGGGTGGAGCTCCTACAATGAGCAGTTCTTC
CAVGWSSYNEQFF
>TRBJ1-2|TRBV29-1|-|-|11
TGCAGCGTTCAGAGACAGAGGAACTACACCTTC
CSVQRQRNYTF
>TRBJ1-4|TRBV5-1|TRBD1|-|15
TGCGCCAGCAGCCCTGGACAGGGACGGCAAGAAAAACTGTTTTTT
CASSPGQGRQEKLFF
>TRBJ1-4|TRBV25-1|-|-|15
TGTGCCAGCAGTGAAGGGGGGGCAGTTAATGAAAAACTGTTTTTT
CASSEGGAVNEKLFF
>TRBJ1-1|TRBV7-2|-|-|14
TGTGCCAGCAGCTTAGTACGGGATTACACTGAAGCTTTCTTT
CASSLVRDYTEAFF
>TRBJ1-2|TRBV10-3|TRBD1|-|15
TGTGCCATCAGTGAATCTGGACAGGTTCCTCGTGGCTACACCTTC
CAISESGQVPRGYTF
>TRBJ2-7|TRBV19|-|-|14
TGTGCCAGTAGTAACCCAGGCGAGACCTACGAGCAGTACTTC
CASSNPGETYEQYF
>TRBJ2-6|TRBV10-1|TRBD2|-|19
TGCGCCAGCAGTGCGCGGGGGGCGGGAGGATACCCTGGGGCCAACGTCCTGACTTTC
CASSARGAGGYPGANVLTF
>TRBJ1-2|TRBV7-9|TRBD1|-|16
TGTGCCAGCAGCTTGACAGGGATCAGTTCTAACTATGGCTACACCTTC
CASSLTGISSNYGYTF
>TRBJ1-1|TRBV19|-|once|13
TGTGCCAGTAGTATGGGGCGGGGGACTGAAGCTTTCTTT
CASSMGRGTEAFF
>TRBJ1-1|TRBV28|-|-|14
TGTGCCAGCAGTCCTGGACAGATGAACACTGAAGCTTTCTTT
CASSPGQMNTEAFF